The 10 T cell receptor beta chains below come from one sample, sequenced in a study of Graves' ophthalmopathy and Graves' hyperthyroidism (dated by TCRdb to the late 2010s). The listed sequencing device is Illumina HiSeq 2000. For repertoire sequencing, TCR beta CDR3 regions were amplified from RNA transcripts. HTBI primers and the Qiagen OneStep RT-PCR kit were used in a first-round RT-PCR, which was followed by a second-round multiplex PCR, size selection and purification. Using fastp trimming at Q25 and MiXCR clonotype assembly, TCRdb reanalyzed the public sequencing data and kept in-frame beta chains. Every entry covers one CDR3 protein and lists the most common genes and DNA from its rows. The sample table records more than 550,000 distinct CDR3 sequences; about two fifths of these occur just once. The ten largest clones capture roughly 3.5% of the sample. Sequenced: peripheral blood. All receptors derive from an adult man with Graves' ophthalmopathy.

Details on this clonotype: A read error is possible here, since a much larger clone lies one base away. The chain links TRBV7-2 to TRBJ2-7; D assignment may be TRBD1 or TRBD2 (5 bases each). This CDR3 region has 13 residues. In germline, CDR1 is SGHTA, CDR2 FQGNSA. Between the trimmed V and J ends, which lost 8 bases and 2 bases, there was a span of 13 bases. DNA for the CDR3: TGTGCCAGCGGCATGGGACCGCCCTACGAGCAGTACTTC. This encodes CASGMGPPYEQYF.

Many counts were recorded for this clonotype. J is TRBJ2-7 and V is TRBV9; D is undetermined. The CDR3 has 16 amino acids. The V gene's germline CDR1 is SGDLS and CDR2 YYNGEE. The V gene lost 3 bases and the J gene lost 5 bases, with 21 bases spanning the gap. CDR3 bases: TGTGCCAGCAGCGCGAGCCGGACGGCGGCAAGCGACGAGCAGTACTTC. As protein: CASSASRTAASDEQYF.

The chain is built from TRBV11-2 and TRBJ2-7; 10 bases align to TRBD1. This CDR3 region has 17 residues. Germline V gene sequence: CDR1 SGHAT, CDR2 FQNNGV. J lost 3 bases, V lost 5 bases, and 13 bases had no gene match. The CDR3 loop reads CASSALPTGTGDYEQYF. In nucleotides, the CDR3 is TGTGCCAGCAGCGCCCTACCGACCGGGACAGGGGACTACGAGCAGTACTTC.

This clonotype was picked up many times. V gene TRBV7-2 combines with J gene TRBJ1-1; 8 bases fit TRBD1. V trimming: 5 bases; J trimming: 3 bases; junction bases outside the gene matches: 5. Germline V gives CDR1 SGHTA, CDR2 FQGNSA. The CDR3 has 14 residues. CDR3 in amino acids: CASSIRQGHTEAFF. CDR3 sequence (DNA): TGTGCCAGCAGCATCAGACAGGGGCACACTGAAGCTTTCTTT. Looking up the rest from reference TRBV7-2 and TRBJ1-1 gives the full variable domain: GAGVSQSPSNKVTEKGKDVELRCDPISGHTALYWYRQSLGQGLEFLIYFQGNSAPDKSGLPSDRFSAERTGGSVSTLTIQRTQQEDSAVYLCASSIRQGHTEAFFGQGTRLTVV.

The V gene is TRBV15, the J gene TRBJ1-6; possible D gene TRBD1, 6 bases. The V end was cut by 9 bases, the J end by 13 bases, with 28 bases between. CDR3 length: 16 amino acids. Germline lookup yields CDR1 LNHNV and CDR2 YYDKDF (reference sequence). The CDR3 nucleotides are TGTGCCACTAAAAACCGACCAGGGGATGGCAATCAGCCCCTCCACTTT. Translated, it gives CATKNRPGDGNQPLHF.

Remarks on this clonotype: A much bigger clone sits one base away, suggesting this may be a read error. CDR3 DNA sequence: TGTGCCAGTAGTGAGACAGTTGCCTACAAGCAGTACTTC. Amino acids: CASSETVAYKQYF. The V call is TRBV19, the J call TRBJ2-7, with a possible D match to TRBD1 (5 bases). The length of the CDR3 is 13 residues. CDR1 is LNHDA and CDR2 is SQIVND in the germline V gene (reference sequence).

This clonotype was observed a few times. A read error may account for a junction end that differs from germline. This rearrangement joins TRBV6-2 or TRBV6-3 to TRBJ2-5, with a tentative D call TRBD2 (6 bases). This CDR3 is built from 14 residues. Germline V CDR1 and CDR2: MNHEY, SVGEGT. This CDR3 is CANSNRDYQETQYF. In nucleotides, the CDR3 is TGTGCCAACAGTAACCGGGACTACCAAGAGACCCAGTACTTC.

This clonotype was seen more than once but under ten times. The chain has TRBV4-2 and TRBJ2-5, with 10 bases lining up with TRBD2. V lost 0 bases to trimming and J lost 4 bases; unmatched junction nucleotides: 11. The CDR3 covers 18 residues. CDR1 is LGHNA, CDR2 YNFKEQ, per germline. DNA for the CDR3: TGTGCCAGCAGCCAAGATCGGCTAGCGGGGGCCAGGGGAGAGACCCAGTACTTC. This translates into CASSQDRLAGARGETQYF.

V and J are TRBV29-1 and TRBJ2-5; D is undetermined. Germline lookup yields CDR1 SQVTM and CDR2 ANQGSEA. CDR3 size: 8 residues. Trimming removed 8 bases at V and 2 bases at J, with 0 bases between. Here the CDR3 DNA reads TGCAGCCAAGAGACCCAGTACTTC. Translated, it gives CSQETQYF.

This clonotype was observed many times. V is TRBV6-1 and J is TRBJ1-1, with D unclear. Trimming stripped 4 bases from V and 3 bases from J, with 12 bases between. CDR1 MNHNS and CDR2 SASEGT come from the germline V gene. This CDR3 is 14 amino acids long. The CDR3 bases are TGTGCCAGCAGTGGAAAGGGTCGGGACACTGAAGCTTTCTTT. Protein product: CASSGKGRDTEAFF.